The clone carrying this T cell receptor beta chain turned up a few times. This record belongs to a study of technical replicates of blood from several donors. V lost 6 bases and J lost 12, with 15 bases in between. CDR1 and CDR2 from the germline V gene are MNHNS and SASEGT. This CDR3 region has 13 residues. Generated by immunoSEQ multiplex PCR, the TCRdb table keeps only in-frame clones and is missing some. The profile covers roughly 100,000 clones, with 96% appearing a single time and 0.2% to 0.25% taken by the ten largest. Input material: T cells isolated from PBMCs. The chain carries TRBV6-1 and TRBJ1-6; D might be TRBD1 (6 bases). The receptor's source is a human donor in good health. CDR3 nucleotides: TGTGCCAGCAGAGAGGCACAGGGTTTACCCCTCCACTTT. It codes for CASREAQGLPLHF.